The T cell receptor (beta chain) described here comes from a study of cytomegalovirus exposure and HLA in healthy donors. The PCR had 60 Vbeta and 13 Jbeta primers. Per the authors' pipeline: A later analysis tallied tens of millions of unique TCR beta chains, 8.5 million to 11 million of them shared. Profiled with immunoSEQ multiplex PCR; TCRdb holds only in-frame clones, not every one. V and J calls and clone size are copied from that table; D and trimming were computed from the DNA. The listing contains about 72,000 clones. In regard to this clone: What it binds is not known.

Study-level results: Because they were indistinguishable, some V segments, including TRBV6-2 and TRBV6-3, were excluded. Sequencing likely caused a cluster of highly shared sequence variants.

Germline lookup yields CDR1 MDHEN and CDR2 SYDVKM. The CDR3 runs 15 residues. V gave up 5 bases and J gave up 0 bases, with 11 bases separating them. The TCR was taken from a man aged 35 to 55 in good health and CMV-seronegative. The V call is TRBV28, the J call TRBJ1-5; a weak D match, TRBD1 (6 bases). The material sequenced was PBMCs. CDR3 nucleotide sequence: TGTGCCAGCAGTCTTCCGGACAGTAGCAATCAGCCCCAGCATTTT. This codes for CASSLPDSSNQPQHF.